These 13 T cell receptor beta chains were sequenced from one sample in a study of OX40 agonist ivuxolimab in advanced cancers. Some clones are missing from TCRdb's copy, which holds only in-frame ones; the method was immunoSEQ multiplex PCR. The sample has some 19,000 clones, about 87% seen once. Sequenced here: CD4+ or CD8+ T cells sorted from blood, sampled in a trial of the OX40 agonist ivuxolimab. The receptors shown here come from an adult with an advanced solid tumor such as melanoma, head and neck, liver or kidney cancer.

The V and J genes are TRBV7-9 and TRBJ2-7, with 11 bases aligning to TRBD1. Germline V CDR1 and CDR2: SEHNR, FQNEAQ (reference sequence). CDR3 length equals 14 residues. V shed 0 bases, J shed 6 bases, and the junction held 1 base outside the gene matches. The CDR3: CASSLAGQGGEQYF. The CDR3 DNA sequence: TGTGCCAGCAGCTTAGCGGGACAGGGGGGCGAGCAGTACTTC.

The sample holds one count of this clone. The rearrangement uses TRBV12-5 and TRBJ1-4, with D uncertain. Trimming stripped 0 bases from V and 2 bases from J, with 28 bases between. The CDR3 is 22 amino acids. Germline V gives CDR1 LGHNT, CDR2 FRNRAP. The CDR3, as DNA: TGTGCTAGTGGTTTGGTACGGGTCCTGGGTAAGGGTCGTCGGACGACTAATGAAAAACTGTTTTTT. Its translation is CASGLVRVLGKGRRTTNEKLFF.

The V call is TRBV6-6, the J call TRBJ1-4, with TRBD1 as a possible D gene (5 bases). The CDR3 extends over 13 amino acids. Germline CDR1 MNHNY, CDR2 SVGAGI (reference sequence). V shed 5 bases and J shed 7 bases, with 11 bases lying between them. Here the CDR3 DNA reads TGTGCCAGCAGTCCGGGGGGAAGTGAAAAACTGTTTTTT. This translates into CASSPGGSEKLFF.

The rearrangement joins TRBV4-1 to TRBJ2-7, with D uncertain. The germline V gene encodes CDR1 MGHRA and CDR2 YSYEKL. This CDR3 region has 14 residues. V gave up 1 base and J gave up 0 bases, with 7 bases separating them. The CDR3 sequence is CASSQGTASYEQYF. The CDR3 DNA follows: TGCGCCAGCAGCCAAGGCACGGCCTCCTACGAGCAGTACTTC.

The J gene is TRBJ1-5, the V gene TRBV6-1; D is ambiguous. The CDR3 loop spans 13 amino acids. Germline V CDR1 and CDR2: MNHNS, SASEGT. V lost 6 bases, J lost 0 bases, and 6 bases lay in between. The CDR3 DNA reads as TGTGCCAGCAGACAGTATAGCAATCAGCCCCAGCATTTT. Its translation: CASRQYSNQPQHF.

The rearrangement joins TRBV13 to TRBJ1-6, with 7 bases fitting TRBD1. The germline gives CDR1 PRHDT, CDR2 FYEKMQ (reference sequence). V was clipped by 2 bases and J by 9 bases; unmatched bases: 7. The CDR3 covers 15 residues. CDR3 coding DNA: TGTGCCAGCAGCTTATTGGGACAGTCTGGTTCACCCCTCCACTTT. This sequence encodes CASSLLGQSGSPLHF. Full variable domain (missing parts from reference TRBV13 and TRBJ1-6): AAGVIQSPRHLIKEKRETATLKCYPIPRHDTVYWYQQGPGQDPQFLISFYEKMQSDKGSIPDRFSAQQFSDYHSELNMSSLELGDSALYFCASSLLGQSGSPLHFGNGTRLTVT.

This CDR3 is CASSLGANTGELFF. CDR3 sequence (DNA): TGTGCCAGCAGCTTGGGGGCGAACACCGGGGAGCTGTTTTTT. This chain uses TRBV5-6 with TRBJ2-2; no clear D. This CDR3 comprises 14 residues. Trimming cost V 0 bases and J 0 bases, with 3 bases left between them. The germline V gene encodes CDR1 SGHDT and CDR2 YYEEEE.

The chain has TRBV27 and TRBJ1-2; weak D call: TRBD1 (6 bases). This CDR3 is 14 amino acids long. The V and J ends lost 0 bases and 3 bases respectively, with 8 bases between them. Germline CDR1 reads MNHEY; CDR2 reads SMNVEV (reference sequence). The CDR3 nucleotides read TGTGCCAGCAGTTTATCGACAGGAGACTATGGCTACACCTTC. It specifies CASSLSTGDYGYTF.

V gene TRBV5-1 combines with J gene TRBJ1-4; D perhaps matches TRBD1 (5 bases). The CDR3 has 15 amino acids. Germline-derived CDR1 and CDR2 are SGHRS and YFSETQ. V dropped 4 bases and J dropped 8 bases, with 18 bases sitting between them. Here the CDR3 reads CASSPGVGEGEKLFF. CDR3 DNA sequence: TGCGCCAGCAGCCCCGGAGTCGGCGAGGGGGAAAAACTGTTTTTT.

The chain has TRBV9 and TRBJ2-1; TRBD2 matches 8 bases. J lost 3 bases, V lost 4 bases, and 6 bases had no gene match. Germline values: CDR1 SGDLS, CDR2 YYNGEE. The CDR3 consists of 15 residues. The CDR3 DNA is TGTGCCAGCAGCACTAGCGGAACCCTCTACAATGAGCAGTTCTTC. Translated: CASSTSGTLYNEQFF.

In this sample, this clone turned up once. The rearrangement joins TRBV2 to TRBJ1-4; tentatively, D is TRBD1 (5 bases). V lost 10 bases and J lost 3, with 15 bases in between. CDR3 size: 14 residues. CDR1 SNHLY and CDR2 FYNNEI come from the germline V gene. The CDR3 DNA reads TGTGCCACCGCGGGGGGGGAGGCTAATGAAAAACTGTTTTTT. Amino acids: CATAGGEANEKLFF.

The chain couples TRBV19 to TRBJ1-2; 10 bases are shared with TRBD1. The CDR3 runs to 16 residues. Germline loops: CDR1 LNHDA, CDR2 SQIVND (reference sequence). The junction had 12 bases not matched to a gene; V was cut back by 6 bases and J by 5 bases. CDR3 nucleotides: TGTGCCAGTAGCCAATCTCCGGGACAGGGGTGGTATGGCTACACCTTC. It encodes CASSQSPGQGWYGYTF.

The V call is TRBV19, the J call TRBJ1-2; D not certain. In germline, CDR1 is LNHDA, CDR2 SQIVND (reference sequence). The CDR3 contains 13 residues. The V end lost 1 base, the J end lost 2 bases, and 5 bases lay between the germline ends. CDR3 bases: TGTGCCAGTAGTATAGCCGACAACTATGGCTACACCTTC. Translated, it gives CASSIADNYGYTF.